Following are 25 T cell receptor beta chains from one sample sequenced in a study. TCRdb independently ran MiXCR on the 5' RACE reads; one entry per CDR3 protein. The table lists around 57,000 distinct CDR3 sequences, roughly 28% of them singletons, with around 3.1% in the top ten. The sample comprised tumor-infiltrating memory CD4+ T cells sorted from the breast tumor. Subset of the sample: memory CD4+ T cells, CD4+CD45RO+CD25-. These receptors were taken from a female donor with breast cancer.

V and J are TRBV9 and TRBJ1-1, with D hard to call. The V gene lost 4 bases and the J gene lost 3 bases, with 13 bases spanning the gap. Germline V gene data show CDR1 as SGDLS and CDR2 as YYNGEE. CDR3 length: 14 amino acids. The CDR3 DNA follows: TGTGCCAGCAGCACGACTCTCGGGGACACTGAAGCTTTCTTT. Encoded protein: CASSTTLGDTEAFF.

As regards this clonotype: This may come from a read error, since a much larger clone is one base off. The chain uses TRBV12-3 or TRBV12-4 and TRBJ1-2, with D possibly being TRBD1 (5 bases). This CDR3 contains 14 residues. The V and J ends lost 3 bases and 12 bases respectively, with 20 bases between them. This CDR3 reads CASSLDGLYRGHTF. The CDR3 nucleotides read TGTGCCAGCAGTTTGGACGGCCTCTATCGGGGCCACACCTTC.

V gene TRBV20-1 combines with J gene TRBJ2-1; D perhaps matches TRBD2 (6 bases). The V gene's germline CDR1 is DFQATT and CDR2 SNEGSKA (reference sequence). Trimming removed 6 bases from V and 2 bases from J, with 17 bases in between. The CDR3 covers 15 residues. The CDR3, as DNA: TGCAGTGCCGACCCCGGGAGTAACCCCTACAATGAGCAGTTCTTC. It specifies CSADPGSNPYNEQFF.

This chain joins TRBV5-1 and TRBJ2-5, with 10 bases lining up with TRBD1. The germline gives CDR1 SGHRS, CDR2 YFSETQ. This CDR3 comprises 13 residues. The V gene end was trimmed by 4 bases and the J gene end by 4 bases; junction bases not matched to a gene: 1. The CDR3 DNA reads as TGCGCCAGCAGCCGGGACAGGGGAGAGACCCAGTACTTC. It translates to CASSRDRGETQYF.

There are a few counts of this clonotype. The genes are TRBV6-5 and TRBJ1-5, with D maybe TRBD1 (5 bases). Germline lookup yields CDR1 MNHEY and CDR2 SVGAGI. Between the trimmed V and J ends, which lost 5 bases and 3 bases, there was a span of 11 bases. The CDR3 is 14 amino acids. In DNA, the CDR3 is TGTGCCAGCAGTCTTAGGGGAATCAATCAGCCCCAGCATTTT. This sequence encodes CASSLRGINQPQHF.

The J gene is TRBJ2-3, the V gene TRBV5-1, with 7 nucleotides matching TRBD2. The junction had 12 bases not matched to a gene; V was cut back by 3 bases and J by 2 bases. This CDR3 has 17 residues. Germline loops: CDR1 SGHRS, CDR2 YFSETQ. The DNA for the CDR3 is TGCGCCAGCAGCTCGTCGCCGGGACTATCCAACACAGATACGCAGTATTTT. Protein sequence: CASSSSPGLSNTDTQYF.

Note on this clonotype: This may come from a read error, since a much larger clone is one base off. The chain uses TRBV5-1 and TRBJ2-1; TRBD2 might be the D (6 bases). Germline-derived CDR1 and CDR2 are SGHRS and YFSETQ. Trimming left V 5 bases short and J 9 bases short, with 12 bases between. The CDR3 consists of 12 residues. CDR3 sequence reads: CASRRDAGEQFF. The CDR3 nucleotides are TGCGCCAGCAGGCGGGATGCTGGTGAGCAGTTCTTC.

This chain connects TRBV20-1 to TRBJ1-4, with TRBD1 matching 7 bases. CDR1 DFQATT and CDR2 SNEGSKA come from the germline V gene (reference sequence). V lost 5 bases to trimming and J lost 7 bases; unmatched junction nucleotides: 4. CDR3 length: 12 amino acids. The CDR3 protein is CSAYRGGEKLFF. DNA for the CDR3: TGCAGTGCTTACAGGGGTGGTGAAAAACTGTTTTTT.

The chain joins TRBV11-3 to TRBJ2-4; a weak D match, TRBD2 (5 bases). The V gene's germline CDR1 is SGHNT and CDR2 YENEEA. The CDR3 spans 14 residues. Trimming stripped 1 base from V and 7 bases from J, with 11 bases between. CDR3 nucleotide sequence: TGTGCCAGCAGCTTAGCCCAGCAGCGGAACATTCAGTACTTC. It codes for CASSLAQQRNIQYF.

Concerning this clonotype: A much larger clone is a single base away; this may be a read error. Since the CDR3 does not end with the conserved phenylalanine or tryptophan, this likely comes from a read error. This chain uses TRBV7-3 with TRBJ1-1, with D maybe TRBD1 (5 bases). This CDR3 is 13 amino acids long. Looked up from germline, CDR1 is SGHTA and CDR2 is FQGTGA. Trimming took 2 bases from V and 2 from J, leaving 6 bases between them. The CDR3 spells CASSLQGNTEAFI. CDR3 nucleotides: TGTGCCAGCAGCTTACAGGGAAACACTGAAGCTTTCATT.

This clonotype has more than one count but fewer than ten. The junction does not match germline at one end; this may be a read error. V gene TRBV10-3 combines with J gene TRBJ1-6; D is undetermined. The CDR3 is 14 amino acids. Germline V gives CDR1 ENHRY, CDR2 SYGVKD. The CDR3 nucleotides are TGTGCCATCAGCGAGTCGGAGAGGAATTCACCCCTCCACTTT. Its translation: CAISESERNSPLHF.

The V gene is TRBV9, the J gene TRBJ2-3; D gene uncertain. This CDR3 region has 14 residues. Trimming took off 3 bases at V and 1 base at J, with 9 bases between the two ends. Per the germline V gene, CDR1 is SGDLS and CDR2 is YYNGEE. The chain's CDR3 is CASSAFPGTDTQYF. CDR3 bases: TGTGCCAGCAGCGCCTTTCCGGGCACAGATACGCAGTATTTT.

The CDR3 protein is CASSQRETDTQYF. The CDR3 coding sequence is TGTGCCAGCAGTCAGCGGGAAACAGATACGCAGTATTTT. The V gene is TRBV28, the J gene TRBJ2-3; 7 bases are shared with TRBD2. Germline CDR1 and CDR2: MDHEN and SYDVKM. The trim removed 5 bases at V and 3 bases at J, leaving 2 bases unmatched. The CDR3 extends over 13 amino acids.

The chain carries TRBV10-3 and TRBJ2-1; possibly TRBD1 for D (5 bases). Germline V gene data show CDR1 as ENHRY and CDR2 as SYGVKD. This CDR3 is 14 amino acids long. Trimming removed 5 bases at V and 9 bases at J, with 17 bases between. The CDR3 sequence: CAISQALTGSEQFF. As DNA, the CDR3 is TGTGCCATCAGTCAAGCCCTCACAGGATCTGAGCAGTTCTTC.

Regarding this clonotype: At one of its ends the junction is not consistent with the germline gene, which may arise from a read error. The chain is built from TRBV7-6 and TRBJ2-5; 7 bases agree with TRBD1. CDR1 and CDR2 from the germline V gene are SGHVS and FNYEAQ. This CDR3 has 14 amino acids. The CDR3 region is CASGLVGGGETQYF. CDR3 coding DNA: TGTGCCAGCGGCTTAGTAGGGGGCGGAGAGACCCAGTACTTC.

Here the CDR3 DNA reads TGTGCCAGCAGCTTCAGCCAGAACGAGCAGTACTTC. Its protein product is CASSFSQNEQYF. The V and J genes are TRBV7-9 and TRBJ2-7, with D unclear. Germline V gene data show CDR1 as SEHNR and CDR2 as FQNEAQ (reference sequence). With 3 bases removed from V and 5 bases from J, the gap between germline ends came to 8 bases. The CDR3 contains 12 residues.

The V and J genes are TRBV29-1 and TRBJ1-1; D is uncertain. CDR1 and CDR2 from the germline V gene are SQVTM and ANQGSEA. This CDR3 has 14 residues. V was clipped by 4 bases and J by 3 bases, with 15 bases between them. CDR3 sequence reads: CSVASFLGDTEAFF. As DNA, the CDR3 is TGCAGCGTTGCTAGTTTTTTGGGAGACACTGAAGCTTTCTTT. The complete variable domain, with remaining parts taken from reference TRBV29-1 and TRBJ1-1, reads SAVISQKPSRDICQRGTSLTIQCQVDSQVTMMFWYRQQPGQSLTLIATANQGSEATYESGFVIDKFPISRPNLTFSTLTVSNMSPEDSSIYLCSVASFLGDTEAFFGQGTRLTVV.

This clonotype has just a few counts. The V gene is TRBV29-1, the J gene TRBJ1-1; D ambiguous. The CDR3 is 12 amino acids. From germline, CDR1 is SQVTM and CDR2 ANQGSEA. The V and J ends lost 4 bases and 4 bases respectively, with 10 bases between them. The CDR3 DNA reads TGCAGCGTTGCTTCTAGTGTCACTGAAGCTTTCTTT. Amino acid sequence: CSVASSVTEAFF.

This clonotype was counted a few times. V usage is TRBV24-1 and J usage is TRBJ2-3; D is unclear. Trimming cost V 4 bases and J 4 bases, with 11 bases left between them. The CDR3 is 14 amino acids. Germline CDR1 reads KGHDR; CDR2 reads SFDVKD. The CDR3, as DNA: TGTGCCACCAGTGACCCTACTAAGGCAGATACGCAGTATTTT. This sequence encodes CATSDPTKADTQYF.

This clonotype was recorded many times. The gene calls are TRBV5-1 and TRBJ1-1, with a possible D match to TRBD1 (5 bases). Trimming took off 5 bases at V and 1 base at J, with 9 bases between the two ends. Germline CDR1 is SGHRS and CDR2 is YFSETQ. The CDR3 has 13 amino acids. The CDR3: CASRQGPNTEAFF. CDR3 nucleotides: TGCGCCAGCAGGCAGGGACCGAACACTGAAGCTTTCTTT.

To note about this clonotype: Being one base from a much bigger clone, this may be a read error. The gene calls are TRBV11-2 and TRBJ2-1; 9 bases match TRBD1. The CDR3 is 15 amino acids. The V segment lost 5 bases and the J segment 5 bases; nucleotides outside the gene matches: 7. Germline V gene sequence: CDR1 SGHAT, CDR2 FQNNGV. CDR3 coding DNA: TGTGCCAGCAGCCGAGTGGGACAGGGAAACAATGAGCAGTTCTTC. Translating gives CASSRVGQGNNEQFF.

At least ten counts were recorded for this clonotype. This chain links TRBV6-1 with TRBJ1-4; 8 bases align to TRBD1. Per germline, CDR1 MNHNS and CDR2 SASEGT. V lost 3 bases, J lost 13 bases, and 4 bases stayed unmatched. The CDR3 is 12 residues long. The CDR3 bases are TGTGCCAGCAGTGACCGGGACAGGCTACTGTTTTTT. Translation gives CASSDRDRLLFF.

Comment on this clonotype: This is likely a read error, given that the CDR3 carries no conserved phenylalanine or tryptophan at its end. The chain recombines TRBV2 with TRBJ1-1, with D possibly being TRBD1 (6 bases). The germline V gene has CDR1 SNHLY and CDR2 FYNNEI. CDR3 length: 14 residues. Trimming took off 8 bases at V and 5 bases at J, with 18 bases between the two ends. Here the CDR3 DNA reads TGTGCCAGCGGGACACAGGGAGCAGGGACTGAAGCTTTCGTT. It encodes CASGTQGAGTEAFV.

Turning to this clonotype: No conserved phenylalanine or tryptophan ends this CDR3, so it is likely a read error. The chain joins TRBV11-1 to TRBJ2-7; D uncertain. V lost 3 bases and J lost 4, with 10 bases in between. The CDR3 has 13 amino acids. The germline V gene has CDR1 SGHAT and CDR2 FQDESV (reference sequence). The CDR3 protein is CASSFTVSYEQYS. The CDR3 nucleotides are TGTGCCAGCAGCTTCACGGTATCTTACGAGCAGTACTCC.

This chain connects TRBV25-1 to TRBJ1-1, with 9 bases identical to TRBD1. The germline V gene has CDR1 MGHDK and CDR2 SYGVNS. This CDR3 comprises 16 residues. The V and J ends lost 6 bases and 6 bases, in that order; junction bases with no gene match: 14. CDR3 bases: TGTGCCAGCAGGGGGGTAGGTGGGGACAGGGTCGCTGAAGCTTTCTTT. Translated: CASRGVGGDRVAEAFF.